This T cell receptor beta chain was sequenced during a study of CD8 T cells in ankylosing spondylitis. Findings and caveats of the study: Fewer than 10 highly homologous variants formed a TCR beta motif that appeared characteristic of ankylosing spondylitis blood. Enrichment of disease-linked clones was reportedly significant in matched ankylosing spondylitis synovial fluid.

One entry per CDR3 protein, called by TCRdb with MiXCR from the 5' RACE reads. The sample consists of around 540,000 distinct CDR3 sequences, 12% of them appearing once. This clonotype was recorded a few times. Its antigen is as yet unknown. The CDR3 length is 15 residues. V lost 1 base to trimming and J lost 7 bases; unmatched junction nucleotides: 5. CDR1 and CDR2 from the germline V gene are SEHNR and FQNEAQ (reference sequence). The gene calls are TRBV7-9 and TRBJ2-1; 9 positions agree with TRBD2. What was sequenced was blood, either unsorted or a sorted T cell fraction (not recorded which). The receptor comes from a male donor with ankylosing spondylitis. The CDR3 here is CASSLVDSGGNEQFF. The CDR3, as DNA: TGTGCCAGCAGCTTAGTGGATAGCGGGGGAAATGAGCAGTTCTTC.